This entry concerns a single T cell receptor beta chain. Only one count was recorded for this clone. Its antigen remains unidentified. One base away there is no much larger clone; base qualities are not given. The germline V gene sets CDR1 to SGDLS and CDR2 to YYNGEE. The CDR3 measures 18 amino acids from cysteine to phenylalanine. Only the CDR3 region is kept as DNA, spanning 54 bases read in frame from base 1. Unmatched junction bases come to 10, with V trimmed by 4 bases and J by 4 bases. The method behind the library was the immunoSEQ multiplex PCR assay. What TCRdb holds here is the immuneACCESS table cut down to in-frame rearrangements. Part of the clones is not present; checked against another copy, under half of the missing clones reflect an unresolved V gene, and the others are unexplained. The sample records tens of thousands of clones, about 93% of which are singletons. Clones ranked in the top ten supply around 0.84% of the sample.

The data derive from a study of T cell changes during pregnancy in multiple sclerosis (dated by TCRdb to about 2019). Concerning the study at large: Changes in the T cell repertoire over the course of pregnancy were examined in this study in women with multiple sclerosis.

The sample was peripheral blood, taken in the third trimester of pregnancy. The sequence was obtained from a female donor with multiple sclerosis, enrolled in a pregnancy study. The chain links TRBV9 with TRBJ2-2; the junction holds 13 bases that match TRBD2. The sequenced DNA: TGTGCCAGCAGCCCTCCCCCCTGGACTAGCGGGAGCACCGGGGAGCTGTTTTTT. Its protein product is CASSPPPWTSGSTGELFF. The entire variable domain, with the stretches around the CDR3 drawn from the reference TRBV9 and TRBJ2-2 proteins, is DSGVTQTPKHLITATGQRVTLRCSPRSGDLSVYWYQQSLDQGLQFLIQYYNGEERAKGNILERFSAQQFPDLHSELNLSSLELGDSALYFCASSPPPWTSGSTGELFFGEGSRLTVL.